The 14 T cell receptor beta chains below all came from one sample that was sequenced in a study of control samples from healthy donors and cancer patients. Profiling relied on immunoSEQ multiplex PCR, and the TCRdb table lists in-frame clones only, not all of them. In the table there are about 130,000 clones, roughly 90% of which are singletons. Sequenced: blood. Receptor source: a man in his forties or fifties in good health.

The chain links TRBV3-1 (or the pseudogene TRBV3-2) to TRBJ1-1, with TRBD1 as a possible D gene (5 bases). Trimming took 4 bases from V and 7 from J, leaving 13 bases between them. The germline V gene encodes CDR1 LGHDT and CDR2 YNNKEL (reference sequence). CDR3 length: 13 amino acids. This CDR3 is CASSRSQGGEAFF. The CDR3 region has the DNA TGTGCCAGCAGCCGCTCTCAGGGTGGTGAAGCTTTCTTT.

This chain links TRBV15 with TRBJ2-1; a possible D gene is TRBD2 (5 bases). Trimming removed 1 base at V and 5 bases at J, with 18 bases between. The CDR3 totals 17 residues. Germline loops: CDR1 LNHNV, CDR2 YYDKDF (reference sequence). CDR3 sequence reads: CATSRGTFRGPNNEQFF. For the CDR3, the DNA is TGTGCCACCAGCAGAGGGACTTTCCGAGGACCCAACAATGAGCAGTTCTTC.

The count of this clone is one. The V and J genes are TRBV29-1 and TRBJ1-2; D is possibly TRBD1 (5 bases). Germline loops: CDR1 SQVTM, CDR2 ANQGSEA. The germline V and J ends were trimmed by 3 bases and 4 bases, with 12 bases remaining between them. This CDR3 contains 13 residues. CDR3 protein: CSVDGGFGYGYTF. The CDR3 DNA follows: TGCAGCGTTGACGGGGGATTTGGCTATGGCTACACCTTC.

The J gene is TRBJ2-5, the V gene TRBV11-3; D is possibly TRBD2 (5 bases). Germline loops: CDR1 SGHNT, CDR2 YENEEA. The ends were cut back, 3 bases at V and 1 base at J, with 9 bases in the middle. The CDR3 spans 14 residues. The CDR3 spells CASSFGESQETQYF. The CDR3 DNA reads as TGTGCCAGCAGCTTCGGGGAAAGCCAAGAGACCCAGTACTTC.

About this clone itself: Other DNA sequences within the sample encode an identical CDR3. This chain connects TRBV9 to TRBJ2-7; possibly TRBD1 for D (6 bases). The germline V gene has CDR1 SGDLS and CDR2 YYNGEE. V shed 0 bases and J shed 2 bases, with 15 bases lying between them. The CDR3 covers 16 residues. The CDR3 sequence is CASSVGGAGATYEQYF. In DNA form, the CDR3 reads TGTGCCAGCAGCGTAGGTGGAGCAGGGGCCACCTACGAGCAGTACTTC. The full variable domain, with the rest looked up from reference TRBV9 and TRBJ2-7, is DSGVTQTPKHLITATGQRVTLRCSPRSGDLSVYWYQQSLDQGLQFLIQYYNGEERAKGNILERFSAQQFPDLHSELNLSSLELGDSALYFCASSVGGAGATYEQYFGPGTRLTVT.

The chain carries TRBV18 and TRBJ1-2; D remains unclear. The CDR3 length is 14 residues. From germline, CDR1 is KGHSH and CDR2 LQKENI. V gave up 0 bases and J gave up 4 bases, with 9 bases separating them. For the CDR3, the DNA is TGTGCCAGCTCACCACCTGGCAGGAGCTATGGCTACACCTTC. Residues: CASSPPGRSYGYTF.

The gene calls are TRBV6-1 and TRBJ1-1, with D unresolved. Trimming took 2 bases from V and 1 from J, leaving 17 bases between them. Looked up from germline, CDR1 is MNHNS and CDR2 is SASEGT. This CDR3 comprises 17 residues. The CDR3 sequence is CASSEPPGASGNTEAFF. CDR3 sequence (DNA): TGTGCCAGCAGTGAACCCCCGGGAGCCTCTGGGAACACTGAAGCTTTCTTT.

The CDR3 DNA reads as TGTGCCAGCAGCTCTTCGAGGGGACGAGCCTACGAGCAGTACTTC. It codes for CASSSSRGRAYEQYF. The chain links TRBV7-9 to TRBJ2-7; D is perhaps TRBD1 or TRBD2 (5 bases each). Trimming removed 4 bases from V and 2 bases from J, with 15 bases in between. The CDR3 length is 15 residues. Germline V gene data show CDR1 as SEHNR and CDR2 as FQNEAQ (reference sequence).

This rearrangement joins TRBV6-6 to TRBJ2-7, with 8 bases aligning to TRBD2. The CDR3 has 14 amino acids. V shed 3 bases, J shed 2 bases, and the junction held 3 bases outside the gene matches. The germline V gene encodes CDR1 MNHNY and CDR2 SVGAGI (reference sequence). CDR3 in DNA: TGTGCCAGCAGTTATGACGGGGGGGCCTACGAGCAGTACTTC. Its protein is CASSYDGGAYEQYF.

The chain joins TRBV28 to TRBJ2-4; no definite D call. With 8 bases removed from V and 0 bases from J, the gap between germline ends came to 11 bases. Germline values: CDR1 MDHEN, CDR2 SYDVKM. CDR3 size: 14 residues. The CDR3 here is CASRKRLAKNIQYF. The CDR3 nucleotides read TGTGCCAGCCGAAAAAGGCTAGCCAAAAACATTCAGTACTTC.

CDR3: CASSLTGGAATGELFF. CDR3 sequence (DNA): TGTGCCAGCAGTTTAACCGGGGGGGCCGCCACCGGGGAGCTGTTTTTT. The chain is built from TRBV27 and TRBJ2-2, with TRBD2 matching 8 bases. This CDR3 contains 16 residues. Unmatched junction bases numbered 6, after V lost 2 bases and J lost 4 bases. The germline gives CDR1 MNHEY, CDR2 SMNVEV (reference sequence).

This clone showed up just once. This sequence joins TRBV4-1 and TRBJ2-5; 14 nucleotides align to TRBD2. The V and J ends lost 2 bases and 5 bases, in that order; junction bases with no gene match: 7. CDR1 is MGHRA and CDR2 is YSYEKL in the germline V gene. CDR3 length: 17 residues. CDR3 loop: CASSQLGLAGGGETQYF. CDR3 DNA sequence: TGCGCCAGCAGCCAACTAGGACTAGCGGGGGGCGGGGAGACCCAGTACTTC.

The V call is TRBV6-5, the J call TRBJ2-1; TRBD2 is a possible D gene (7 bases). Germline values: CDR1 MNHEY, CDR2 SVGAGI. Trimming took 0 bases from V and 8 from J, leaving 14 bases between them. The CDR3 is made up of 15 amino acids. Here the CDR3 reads CASSYSRGGADEQFF. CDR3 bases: TGTGCCAGCAGTTACTCTAGGGGGGGGGCCGATGAGCAGTTCTTC.

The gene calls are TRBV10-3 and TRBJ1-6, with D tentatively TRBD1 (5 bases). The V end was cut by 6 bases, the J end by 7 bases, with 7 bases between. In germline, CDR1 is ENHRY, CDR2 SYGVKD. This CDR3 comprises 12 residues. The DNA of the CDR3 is TGTGCCATCAGATCAGGGAATTCACCCCTCCACTTT. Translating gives CAIRSGNSPLHF.